The clone carrying this TCR beta chain was seen many times. Its antigen remains unknown. Genomic DNA templated the TCR beta VDJ and CDR3 profiling. TCRdb processed the reads anew with MiXCR; each CDR3 protein has one entry. The sample yields about 400,000 distinct CDR3 sequences, approximately 70% seen once. The sample belongs to a study of CD8+CD57+ T cells in acquired aplastic anemia. Study-wide context: Each DNA sample taken from sorted CD4+ and CD8+ cells came to about 3 ug on average.

Germline values: CDR1 LNHNV, CDR2 YYDKDF (reference sequence). V shed 2 bases and J shed 2 bases, with 16 bases lying between them. This CDR3 region has 16 residues. Findings and limits, study-wide: Researchers report that around 31 CD8+ CDR3 sequences appeared in both patients and controls. Patients showed no significant difference from controls in CD8+ Simpson's diversity.

This sequence originates from a human donor in good health, serving as a control. Sequenced input: sorted CD4+, CD8+, or CD8+CD57+ T cells (not recorded which) from PBMCs. V is TRBV15 and J is TRBJ2-7; the D gene is possibly TRBD2 (5 bases). As DNA, the CDR3 is TGTGCCACCAGCAGACATACCGGGCGGCGGGCCTACGAGCAGTACTTC. Its protein is CATSRHTGRRAYEQYF.